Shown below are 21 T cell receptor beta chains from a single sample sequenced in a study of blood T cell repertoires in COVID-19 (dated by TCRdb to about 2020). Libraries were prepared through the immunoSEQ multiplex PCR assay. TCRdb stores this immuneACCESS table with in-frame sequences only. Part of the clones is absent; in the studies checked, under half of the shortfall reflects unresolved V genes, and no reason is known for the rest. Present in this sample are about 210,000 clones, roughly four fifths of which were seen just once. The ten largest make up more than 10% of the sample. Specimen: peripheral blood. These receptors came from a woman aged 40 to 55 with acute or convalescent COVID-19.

CDR3 nucleotide sequence: TGTGCCAGCAGCCCCCTCAAGGCGGCAGCTTTCTTT. Amino acid sequence: CASSPLKAAAFF. V usage is TRBV9 and J usage is TRBJ1-1; D remains ambiguous. Trimming left V 4 bases short and J 10 bases short, with 14 bases between. Germline V CDR1 and CDR2: SGDLS, YYNGEE. The CDR3 contains 12 residues.

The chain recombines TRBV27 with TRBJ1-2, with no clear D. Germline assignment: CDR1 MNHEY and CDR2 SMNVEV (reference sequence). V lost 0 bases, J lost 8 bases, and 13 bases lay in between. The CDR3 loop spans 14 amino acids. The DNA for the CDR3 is TGTGCCAGCAGTTTATCGTGGGCGTCACCGGGCTACACCTTC. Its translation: CASSLSWASPGYTF.

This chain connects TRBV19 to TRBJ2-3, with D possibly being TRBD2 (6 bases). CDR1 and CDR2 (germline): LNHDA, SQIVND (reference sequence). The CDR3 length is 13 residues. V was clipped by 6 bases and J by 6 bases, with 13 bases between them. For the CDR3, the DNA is TGTGCCAGTAGCTCCATCAGCGGGGATACGCAGTATTTT. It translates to CASSSISGDTQYF.

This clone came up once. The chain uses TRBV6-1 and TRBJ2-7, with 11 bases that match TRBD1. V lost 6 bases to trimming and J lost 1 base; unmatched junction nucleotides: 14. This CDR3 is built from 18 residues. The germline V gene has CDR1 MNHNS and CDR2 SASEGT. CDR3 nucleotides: TGTGCCAGCAGCGAACGTGGGACAGGGGGTAGAATTTCCTACGAGCAGTACTTC. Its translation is CASSERGTGGRISYEQYF.

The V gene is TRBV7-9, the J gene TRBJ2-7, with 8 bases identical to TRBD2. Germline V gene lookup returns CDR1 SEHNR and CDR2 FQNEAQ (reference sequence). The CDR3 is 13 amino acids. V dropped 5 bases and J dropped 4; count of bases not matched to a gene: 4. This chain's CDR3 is CASSVSGNYEQYF. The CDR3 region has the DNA TGTGCCAGCAGCGTTAGCGGGAATTACGAGCAGTACTTC.

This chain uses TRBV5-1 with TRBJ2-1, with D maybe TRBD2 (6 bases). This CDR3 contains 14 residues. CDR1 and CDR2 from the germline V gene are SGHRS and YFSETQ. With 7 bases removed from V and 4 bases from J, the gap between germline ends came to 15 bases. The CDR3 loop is CASRRPGAYNEQFF. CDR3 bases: TGCGCCAGCCGAAGGCCGGGAGCGTACAATGAGCAGTTCTTC.

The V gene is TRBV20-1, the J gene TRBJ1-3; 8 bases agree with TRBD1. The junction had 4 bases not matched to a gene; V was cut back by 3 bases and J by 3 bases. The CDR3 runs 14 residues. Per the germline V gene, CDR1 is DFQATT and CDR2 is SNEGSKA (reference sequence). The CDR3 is CSASPGGFGNTIYF. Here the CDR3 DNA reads TGCAGTGCTAGTCCAGGGGGCTTTGGAAACACCATATATTTT.

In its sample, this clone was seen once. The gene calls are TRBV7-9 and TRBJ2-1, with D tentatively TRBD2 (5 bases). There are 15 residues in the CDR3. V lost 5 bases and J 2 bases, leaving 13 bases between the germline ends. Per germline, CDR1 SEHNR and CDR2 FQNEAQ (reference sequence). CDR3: CASSGTSIPYNEQFF. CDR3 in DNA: TGTGCCAGCAGCGGTACTAGTATCCCCTACAATGAGCAGTTCTTC. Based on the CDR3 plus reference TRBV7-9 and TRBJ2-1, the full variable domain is DTGVSQNPRHKITKRGQNVTFRCDPISEHNRLYWYRQTLGQGPEFLTYFQNEAQLEKSRLLSDRFSAERPKGSFSTLEIQRTEQGDSAMYLCASSGTSIPYNEQFFGPGTRLTVL.

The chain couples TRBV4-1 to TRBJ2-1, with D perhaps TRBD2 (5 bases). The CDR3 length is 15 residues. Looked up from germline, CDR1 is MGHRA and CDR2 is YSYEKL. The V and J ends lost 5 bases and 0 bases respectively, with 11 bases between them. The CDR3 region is CASSSLGSSYNEQFF. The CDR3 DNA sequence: TGCGCCAGCAGCAGCCTTGGGAGCTCCTACAATGAGCAGTTCTTC.

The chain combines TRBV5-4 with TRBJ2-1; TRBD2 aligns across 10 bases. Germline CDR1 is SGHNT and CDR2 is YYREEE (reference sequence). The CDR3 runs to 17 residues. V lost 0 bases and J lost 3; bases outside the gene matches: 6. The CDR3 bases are TGTGCCAGCAGCTTGGGGGCTAGCGGGAGACTCTACAATGAGCAGTTCTTC. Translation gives CASSLGASGRLYNEQFF.

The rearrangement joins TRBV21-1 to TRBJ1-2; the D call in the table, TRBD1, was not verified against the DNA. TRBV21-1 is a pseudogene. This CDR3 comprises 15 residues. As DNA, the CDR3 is TGTGCCAGCAGCCCACAGACAGGTAGAAACTATGGCTACACCTTC. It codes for CASSPQTGRNYGYTF.

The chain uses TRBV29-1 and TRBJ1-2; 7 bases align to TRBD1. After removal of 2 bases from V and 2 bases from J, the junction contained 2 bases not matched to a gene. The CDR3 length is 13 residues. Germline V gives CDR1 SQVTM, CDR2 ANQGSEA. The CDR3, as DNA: TGCAGCGTTGAACCGACAGGGAACTATGGCTACACCTTC. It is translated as CSVEPTGNYGYTF. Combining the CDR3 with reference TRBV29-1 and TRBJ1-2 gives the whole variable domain SAVISQKPSRDICQRGTSLTIQCQVDSQVTMMFWYRQQPGQSLTLIATANQGSEATYESGFVIDKFPISRPNLTFSTLTVSNMSPEDSSIYLCSVEPTGNYGYTFGSGTRLTVV.

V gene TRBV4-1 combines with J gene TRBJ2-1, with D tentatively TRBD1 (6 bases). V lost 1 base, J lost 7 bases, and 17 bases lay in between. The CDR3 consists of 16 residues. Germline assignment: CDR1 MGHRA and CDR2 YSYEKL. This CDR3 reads CASSQGPGTRTNEQFF. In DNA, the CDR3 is TGCGCCAGCAGCCAAGGACCCGGGACAAGAACTAATGAGCAGTTCTTC.

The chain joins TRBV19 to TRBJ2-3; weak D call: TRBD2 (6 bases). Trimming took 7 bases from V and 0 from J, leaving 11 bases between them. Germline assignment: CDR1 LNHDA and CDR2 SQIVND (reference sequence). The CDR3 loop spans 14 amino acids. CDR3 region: CASTLSGSTDTQYF. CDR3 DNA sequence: TGTGCCAGTACTTTAAGCGGGAGCACAGATACGCAGTATTTT.

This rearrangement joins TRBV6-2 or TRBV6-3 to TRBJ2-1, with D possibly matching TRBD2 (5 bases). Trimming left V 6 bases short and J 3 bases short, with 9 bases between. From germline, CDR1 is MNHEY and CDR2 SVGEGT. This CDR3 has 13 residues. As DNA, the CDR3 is TGTGCCAGCAGCTTGAGCGGCTACAATGAGCAGTTCTTC. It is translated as CASSLSGYNEQFF.

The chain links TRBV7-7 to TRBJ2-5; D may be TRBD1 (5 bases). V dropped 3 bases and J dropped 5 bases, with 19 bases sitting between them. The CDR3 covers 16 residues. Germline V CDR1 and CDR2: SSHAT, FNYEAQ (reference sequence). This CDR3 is CASSLGPRSSRETQYF. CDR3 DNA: TGTGCCAGCAGCTTGGGGCCCAGGAGTTCTAGGGAGACCCAGTACTTC.

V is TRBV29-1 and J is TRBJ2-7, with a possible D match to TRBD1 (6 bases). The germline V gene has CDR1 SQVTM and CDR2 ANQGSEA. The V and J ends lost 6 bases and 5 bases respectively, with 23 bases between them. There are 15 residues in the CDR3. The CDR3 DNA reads TGCAGCGTCGGGAAGGGGACACCCACTGTCAACGAGCAGTACTTC. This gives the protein CSVGKGTPTVNEQYF.

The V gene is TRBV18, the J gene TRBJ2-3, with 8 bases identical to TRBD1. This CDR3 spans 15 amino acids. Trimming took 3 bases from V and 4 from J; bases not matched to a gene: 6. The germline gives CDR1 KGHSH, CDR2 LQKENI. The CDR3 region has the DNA TGTGCCAGCTCACCGGAAGGACAGGGAGCAGATACGCAGTATTTT. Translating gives CASSPEGQGADTQYF.

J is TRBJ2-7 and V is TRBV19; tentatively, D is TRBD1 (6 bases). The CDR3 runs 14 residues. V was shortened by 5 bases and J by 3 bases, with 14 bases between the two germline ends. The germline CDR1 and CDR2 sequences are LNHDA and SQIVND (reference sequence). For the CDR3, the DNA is TGTGCCAGTAGTCCCCGGGGACAACTCTACGAGCAGTACTTC. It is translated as CASSPRGQLYEQYF.

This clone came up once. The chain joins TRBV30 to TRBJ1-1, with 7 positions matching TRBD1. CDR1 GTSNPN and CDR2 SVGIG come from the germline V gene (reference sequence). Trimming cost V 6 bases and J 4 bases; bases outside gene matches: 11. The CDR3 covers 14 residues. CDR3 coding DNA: TGTGCCTGTATTCTCAGGGGGTGGAGCACTGAAGCTTTCTTT. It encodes CACILRGWSTEAFF.

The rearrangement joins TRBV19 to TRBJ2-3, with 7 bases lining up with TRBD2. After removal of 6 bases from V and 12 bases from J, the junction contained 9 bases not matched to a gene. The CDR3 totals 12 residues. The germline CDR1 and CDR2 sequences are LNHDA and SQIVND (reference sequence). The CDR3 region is CASSQKGGSQYF. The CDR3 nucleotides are TGTGCCAGTAGCCAGAAGGGAGGGAGTCAGTATTTT. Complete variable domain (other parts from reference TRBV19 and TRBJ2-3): DGGITQSPKYLFRKEGQNVTLSCEQNLNHDAMYWYRQDPGQGLRLIYYSQIVNDFQKGDIAEGYSVSREKKESFPLTVTSAQKNPTAFYLCASSQKGGSQYFGPGTRLTVL.